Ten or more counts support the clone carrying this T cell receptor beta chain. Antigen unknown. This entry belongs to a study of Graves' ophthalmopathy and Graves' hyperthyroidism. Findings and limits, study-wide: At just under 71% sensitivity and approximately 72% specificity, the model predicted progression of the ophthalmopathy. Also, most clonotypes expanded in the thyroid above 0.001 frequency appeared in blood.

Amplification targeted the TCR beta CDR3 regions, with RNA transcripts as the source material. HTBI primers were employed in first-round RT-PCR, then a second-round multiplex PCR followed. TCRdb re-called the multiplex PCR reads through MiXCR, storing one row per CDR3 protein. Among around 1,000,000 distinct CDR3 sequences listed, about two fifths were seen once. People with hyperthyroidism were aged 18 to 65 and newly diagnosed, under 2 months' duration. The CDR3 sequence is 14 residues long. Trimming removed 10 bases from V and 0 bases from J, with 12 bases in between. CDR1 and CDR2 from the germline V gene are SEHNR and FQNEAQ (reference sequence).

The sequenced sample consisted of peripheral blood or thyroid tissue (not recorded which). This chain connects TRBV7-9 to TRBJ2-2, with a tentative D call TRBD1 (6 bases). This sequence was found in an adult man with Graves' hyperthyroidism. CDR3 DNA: TGTGCCAACTTCGACAGGTCGAACACCGGGGAGCTGTTTTTT. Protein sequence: CANFDRSNTGELFF. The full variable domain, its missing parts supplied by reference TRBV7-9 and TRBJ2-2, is DTGVSQNPRHKITKRGQNVTFRCDPISEHNRLYWYRQTLGQGPEFLTYFQNEAQLEKSRLLSDRFSAERPKGSFSTLEIQRTEQGDSAMYLCANFDRSNTGELFFGEGSRLTVL.